Following are 2 T cell receptor beta chains from one sample sequenced in a study of long-term antiretroviral therapy in people with HIV. At the survey level, the v3.0 immunoSEQ assay was run. Assay: immunoSEQ multiplex PCR; the TCRdb copy retains only in-frame clones and omits some. The table has about 20,000 clones, approximately 80% seen once. The sequenced sample was unsorted PBMCs, obtained approximately 2.5 years before starting antiretroviral therapy. The receptors were gathered from a woman between 45 and 65 years old with HIV.

By proportion, this clone is medium-sized. The rearrangement uses TRBV4-2 and TRBJ2-3; 15 positions match TRBD2. This CDR3 is 16 amino acids long. Germline trimming cut 3 bases from V and 4 bases from J; bases unmatched to any gene: 2. Per germline, CDR1 LGHNA and CDR2 YNFKEQ. CDR3 bases: TGTGCCAGCAGCCAGCGGACTAGCGGGGGGGCAGATACGCAGTATTTT. This codes for CASSQRTSGGADTQYF.

This chain joins TRBV7-9 and TRBJ2-5; D may match TRBD1 or TRBD2 (5 bases each). V was shortened by 1 base and J by 5 bases, with 14 bases between the two germline ends. The CDR3 totals 15 residues. Germline V gene sequence: CDR1 SEHNR, CDR2 FQNEAQ (reference sequence). Here the CDR3 reads CASSLELGRRETQYF. The CDR3 DNA follows: TGTGCCAGCAGCTTAGAGTTGGGGCGGAGGGAGACCCAGTACTTC.